This T cell receptor (beta chain) was observed in a study of graft-versus-host responses after intestinal transplantation. Study-level background: Anti-thymocyte globulin was used for induction in all recipients, who then took tacrolimus and steroids for approximately 3 years.

The CDR3 extends over 13 amino acids. V was clipped by 2 bases and J by 9 bases; unmatched bases: 2. Germline V gene lookup returns CDR1 MNHEY and CDR2 SVGAGI. The assay was immunoSEQ multiplex PCR, and TCRdb's table has in-frame clones only and misses some. The profile shows 10,000 or so clones, 25% to 30% of them singletons. Co-plated with about 200,000 CFSE-labeled responder cells were about 200,000 irradiated, violet-dye-labeled stimulator cells. CD3+CD4+ and CD3+CD8+ responders that were proliferating and CFSE-low were sorted post-reaction. V and J are TRBV6-5 and TRBJ2-1, with 9 bases matching TRBD2. Here the sequenced sample was alloreactive CD4+ T cells from a mixed lymphocyte reaction culture, taken before intestinal transplant. This sample's subset: CFSE-low proliferating T cells sorted from roughly 6-day pre-transplant mixed lymphocyte reaction (GvH or HvG direction). This TCR came from a human patient who received an intestinal transplant. The DNA for the CDR3 is TGTGCCAGCAGTTACGGGACTAGCAGTGAGCAGTTCTTC. Translating gives CASSYGTSSEQFF.